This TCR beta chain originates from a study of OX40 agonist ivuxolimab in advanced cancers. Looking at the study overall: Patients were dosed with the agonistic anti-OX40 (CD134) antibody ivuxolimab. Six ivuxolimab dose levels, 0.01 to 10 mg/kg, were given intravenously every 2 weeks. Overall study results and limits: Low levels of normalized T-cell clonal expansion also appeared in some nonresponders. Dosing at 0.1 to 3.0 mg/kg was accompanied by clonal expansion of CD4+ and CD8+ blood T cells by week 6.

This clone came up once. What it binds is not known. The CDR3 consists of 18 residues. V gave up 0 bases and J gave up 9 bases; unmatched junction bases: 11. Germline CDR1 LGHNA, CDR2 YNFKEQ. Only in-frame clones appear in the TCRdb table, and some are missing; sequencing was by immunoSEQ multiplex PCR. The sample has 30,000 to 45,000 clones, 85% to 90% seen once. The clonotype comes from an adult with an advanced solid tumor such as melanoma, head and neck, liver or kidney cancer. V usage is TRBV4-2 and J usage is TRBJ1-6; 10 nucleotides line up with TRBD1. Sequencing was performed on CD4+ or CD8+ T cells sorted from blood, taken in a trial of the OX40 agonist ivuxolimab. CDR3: CASSQEMTGQGWSSPLHF. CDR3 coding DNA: TGTGCCAGCAGCCAAGAGATGACGGGACAGGGGTGGAGTTCACCCCTCCACTTT.